This T cell receptor beta chain is drawn from a study of shared clonotypes between healthy human individuals. Study-wide context: A couple of women and a few men aged 18 to 49 served as donors.

Using immunoSEQ multiplex PCR, the repertoire was profiled, and TCRdb retains in-frame clones only, with some absent. This sample carries about 2.2 million clones, about 93% of them seen once, and the ten largest clones take approximately 1.7%. In the naive CD8 group, cells lacked CD45RO and were positively selected for CCR7, so terminally differentiated effector memory CD45RA+ cells were left out. This TCR was recovered from a man between 18 and 29 years old in good health. Some clones in this sample may be carry-over from other donors' samples. The sample comprised naive CD8+ T cells from PBMCs.

CDR3 residues: CASSAPLGDARRDVGDTQYF. CDR3 nucleotide sequence: TGTGCCAGCAGCGCCCCACTCGGGGATGCCCGGCGGGATGTTGGGGATACGCAGTATTTT. The chain joins TRBV9 to TRBJ2-3, with D perhaps matching TRBD2 (6 bases). Trimming left V 3 bases short and J 6 bases short, with 32 bases between. The CDR3 runs to 20 residues. Looked up from germline, CDR1 is SGDLS and CDR2 is YYNGEE.